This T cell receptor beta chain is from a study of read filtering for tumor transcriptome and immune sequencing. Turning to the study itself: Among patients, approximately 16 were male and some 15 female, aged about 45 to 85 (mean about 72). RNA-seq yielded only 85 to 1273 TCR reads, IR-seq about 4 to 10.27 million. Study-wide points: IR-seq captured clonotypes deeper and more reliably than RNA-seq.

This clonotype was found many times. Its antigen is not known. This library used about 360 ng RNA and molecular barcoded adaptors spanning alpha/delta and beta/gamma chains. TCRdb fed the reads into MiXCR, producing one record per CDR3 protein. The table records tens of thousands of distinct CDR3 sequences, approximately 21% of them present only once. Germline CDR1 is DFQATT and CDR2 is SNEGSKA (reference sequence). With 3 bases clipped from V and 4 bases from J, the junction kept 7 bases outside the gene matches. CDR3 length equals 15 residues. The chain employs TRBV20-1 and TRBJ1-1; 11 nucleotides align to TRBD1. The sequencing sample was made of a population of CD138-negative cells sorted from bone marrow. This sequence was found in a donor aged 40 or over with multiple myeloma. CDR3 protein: CSASDHGTGGTEAFF. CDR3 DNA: TGCAGTGCTAGTGATCATGGGACAGGGGGCACTGAAGCTTTCTTT.